This T cell receptor (beta chain) was observed in a study of shared clonotypes between healthy human individuals. Assay used: immunoSEQ multiplex PCR; TCRdb lists only in-frame clones, some missing. The sample consists of more than 1 million clones, more than 75% of them appearing once. CD4+ cells were split into CD45RA+ naive and CD45RA-negative memory subsets. The receptor was isolated from a man aged 18 to 35 in good health. Some clones in this sample may be carry-over from other donors' samples. Sequenced input: memory CD4+ T cells from PBMCs. Subset defined: CD45RA-negative fraction.

CDR3 in amino acids: CSVETSGRAYQFF. In nucleotides, the CDR3 is TGCAGCGTGGAAACTAGCGGGAGGGCCTACCAGTTCTTC. The chain couples TRBV29-1 to TRBJ2-1, with TRBD2 matching 13 bases. This CDR3 spans 13 amino acids. The germline CDR1 and CDR2 sequences are SQVTM and ANQGSEA. V shed 6 bases, J shed 13 bases, and the junction held 9 bases outside the gene matches.